This T cell receptor (beta chain) was recovered during a study of Graves' ophthalmopathy and Graves' hyperthyroidism. Across the study: Hyperthyroidism is called stable when no ophthalmopathy develops within 18 months of follow-up.

Germline V gene lookup returns CDR1 ENHRY and CDR2 SYGVKD. The CDR3 covers 13 residues. Trimming took off 9 bases at V and 3 bases at J, with 14 bases between the two ends. Findings of the study overall: Detected in blood as well were most expanded thyroid clonotypes with frequency above 0.001. Cross-validated, the 13-signature model showed 87.88%/81.08% sensitivity/specificity, and 80%/75% in the test set.

TCR beta CDR3 regions were amplified from RNA transcripts. Amplification began with first-round RT-PCR using HTBI primers, then second-round multiplex PCR was performed. TCRdb called the multiplex PCR reads again in MiXCR, with one record for every CDR3 protein. This sample has around 1.1 million distinct CDR3 sequences; roughly two fifths occur once, and the top ten carry over 8.5%. This clonotype was seen a few times. The antigen is unknown. Sample: peripheral blood or thyroid tissue (not recorded which). The V and J genes are TRBV10-3 and TRBJ2-5, with a weak D call TRBD2 (7 bases). This sequence originates from an adult man with Graves' hyperthyroidism. The CDR3 DNA follows: TGTGCCATGGGGAGGGGGGAGAAAGAGACCCAGTACTTC. Residues: CAMGRGEKETQYF.